Following are 13 T cell receptor beta chains from one sample sequenced in a study of blood T cell repertoires in COVID-19. The method was immunoSEQ multiplex PCR; TCRdb's version includes in-frame clones alone and lacks a portion of them. The repertoire includes 60,000 to 65,000 clones, about 74% of them detected once, and under 30% sits in the top ten. Sequencing was carried out using peripheral blood. These receptors all come from a woman aged 80 or over with acute or convalescent COVID-19.

This sequence joins TRBV6-1 and TRBJ1-1; 8 bases fit TRBD1. Germline CDR1 is MNHNS and CDR2 is SASEGT. This CDR3 comprises 14 residues. Losses at the gene ends were 2 bases for V and 3 bases for J; bases not matched to a gene: 2. The CDR3 here is CASSERQGYTEAFF. For the CDR3, the DNA is TGTGCCAGCAGTGAACGACAGGGGTACACTGAAGCTTTCTTT.

This clone appeared once. This chain uses TRBV5-6 with TRBJ2-1; possible D gene TRBD2, 6 bases. Trimming removed 0 bases at V and 5 bases at J, with 9 bases between. This CDR3 spans 14 amino acids. Germline assignment: CDR1 SGHDT and CDR2 YYEEEE. Here the CDR3 DNA reads TGTGCCAGCAGCTTGGGGGCGGGACACAATGAGCAGTTCTTC. Translating gives CASSLGAGHNEQFF.

This chain links TRBV27 with TRBJ2-1; 7 bases are a match to TRBD2. The CDR3 contains 15 residues. The J segment lost 1 base and the V segment lost 6 bases, leaving 6 bases of the junction unmatched. Germline loops: CDR1 MNHEY, CDR2 SMNVEV (reference sequence). CDR3 DNA sequence: TGTGCCAGCAGCCGCAGCGGGATGTCCTACAATGAGCAGTTCTTC. It translates to CASSRSGMSYNEQFF.

The J gene is TRBJ2-7, the V gene TRBV18; D uncertain. This CDR3 comprises 20 residues. CDR1 and CDR2 from the germline V gene are KGHSH and LQKENI. Trimming stripped 4 bases from V and 0 bases from J, with 28 bases between. CDR3 loop: CASSQLHSSKIPLSSYEQYF. For the CDR3, the DNA is TGTGCCAGCTCACAGCTCCACAGCTCCAAAATCCCACTCAGCTCCTACGAGCAGTACTTC.

This clone was picked up one time. V is TRBV7-8 and J is TRBJ2-2, with 9 bases matching TRBD1. The germline CDR1 and CDR2 sequences are SGHVS and FQNEAQ. V dropped 5 bases and J dropped 7; count of bases not matched to a gene: 11. The CDR3 is made up of 16 amino acids. The CDR3, as DNA: TGTGCCAGCAGCCACCGGGACAGGGTAGGAGGCGGGGAGCTGTTTTTT. Translated, it gives CASSHRDRVGGGELFF.

V gene TRBV6-2 or TRBV6-3 combines with J gene TRBJ2-1; possible D gene TRBD2, 6 bases. The CDR3 is made up of 15 amino acids. Germline assignment: CDR1 MNHEY and CDR2 SVGEGT. V was cut by 5 bases and J by 5 bases, with 16 bases left in between. CDR3 amino acids: CASSTYGGPDNEQFF. The CDR3 DNA follows: TGTGCCAGCAGTACGTACGGGGGTCCCGACAATGAGCAGTTCTTC.

This clone was seen a handful of times. V usage is TRBV28 and J usage is TRBJ2-7; D is uncertain. The V end lost 1 base, the J end lost 0 bases, and 4 bases lay between the germline ends. Germline CDR1 MDHEN, CDR2 SYDVKM. This CDR3 contains 13 residues. DNA of the CDR3: TGTGCCAGCAGTTTATACACCTCCTACGAGCAGTACTTC. Translation gives CASSLYTSYEQYF.

This clone was seen a single time. The rearrangement uses TRBV19 and TRBJ1-1; 8 bases fit TRBD1. Trimming took 6 bases from V and 5 from J; bases not matched to a gene: 5. Looked up from germline, CDR1 is LNHDA and CDR2 is SQIVND (reference sequence). This CDR3 has 13 residues. The CDR3 DNA sequence: TGTGCCAGTAGCCTCAACAGGGGGACTGAAGCTTTCTTT. This sequence encodes CASSLNRGTEAFF. The full variable domain, in which reference TRBV19 and TRBJ1-1 provide the parts outside the CDR3, is DGGITQSPKYLFRKEGQNVTLSCEQNLNHDAMYWYRQDPGQGLRLIYYSQIVNDFQKGDIAEGYSVSREKKESFPLTVTSAQKNPTAFYLCASSLNRGTEAFFGQGTRLTVV.

J is TRBJ2-1 and V is TRBV30, with D possibly matching TRBD2 (6 bases). The CDR3 totals 16 residues. Germline V lookup: CDR1 GTSNPN, CDR2 SVGIG (reference sequence). Trimming pared 2 bases from V and 3 bases from J, leaving 17 bases between. The CDR3 spells CAWSPGDSQIYNEQFF. The CDR3 DNA reads TGTGCCTGGAGTCCTGGGGACTCGCAAATCTACAATGAGCAGTTCTTC.

The J gene is TRBJ1-3, the V gene TRBV28; no clear D. CDR1 and CDR2 from the germline V gene are MDHEN and SYDVKM. This CDR3 has 14 amino acids. V was clipped by 4 bases and J by 0 bases, with 7 bases between them. The CDR3: CASSSLSSGNTIYF. The DNA for the CDR3 is TGTGCCAGCAGTTCATTGAGCTCTGGAAACACCATATATTTT. Using reference TRBV28 and TRBJ1-3 for the parts outside the CDR3, the full variable domain is DVKVTQSSRYLVKRTGEKVFLECVQDMDHENMFWYRQDPGLGLRLIYFSYDVKMKEKGDIPEGYSVSREKKERFSLILESASTNQTSMYLCASSSLSSGNTIYFGEGSWLTVV.

The chain recombines TRBV19 with TRBJ2-2; 7 positions agree with TRBD1. Germline V CDR1 and CDR2: LNHDA, SQIVND (reference sequence). The V and J ends lost 2 bases and 4 bases, in that order; junction bases with no gene match: 7. This CDR3 has 16 residues. The CDR3 DNA follows: TGTGCCAGTAGTATATCGTACAGGGGCACCACCGGGGAGCTGTTTTTT. Translating gives CASSISYRGTTGELFF.

This clone was picked up a small number of times. The rearrangement links TRBV7-8 to TRBJ2-1; 11 positions match TRBD1. CDR1 and CDR2 (germline): SGHVS, FQNEAQ. This CDR3 contains 17 residues. The V gene end was trimmed by 5 bases and the J gene end by 5 bases; junction bases not matched to a gene: 11. The CDR3 DNA is TGTGCCAGCAGCCTACGAATTCAGGGACAGGGGGACAATGAGCAGTTCTTC. This gives the protein CASSLRIQGQGDNEQFF.

V is TRBV25-1 and J is TRBJ2-1; 11 nucleotides agree with TRBD2. CDR1 and CDR2 (germline): MGHDK, SYGVNS. The ends lost 4 bases at V and 4 bases at J; junction bases unmatched: 12. The CDR3 contains 18 residues. CDR3 protein: CASSGPRPTSGKYNEQFF. The CDR3 region has the DNA TGTGCCAGCAGTGGCCCTAGGCCGACTAGCGGGAAATACAATGAGCAGTTCTTC. Full variable domain (missing parts from reference TRBV25-1 and TRBJ2-1): EADIYQTPRYLVIGTGKKITLECSQTMGHDKMYWYQQDPGMELHLIHYSYGVNSTEKGDLSSESTVSRIRTEHFPLTLESARPSHTSQYLCASSGPRPTSGKYNEQFFGPGTRLTVL.